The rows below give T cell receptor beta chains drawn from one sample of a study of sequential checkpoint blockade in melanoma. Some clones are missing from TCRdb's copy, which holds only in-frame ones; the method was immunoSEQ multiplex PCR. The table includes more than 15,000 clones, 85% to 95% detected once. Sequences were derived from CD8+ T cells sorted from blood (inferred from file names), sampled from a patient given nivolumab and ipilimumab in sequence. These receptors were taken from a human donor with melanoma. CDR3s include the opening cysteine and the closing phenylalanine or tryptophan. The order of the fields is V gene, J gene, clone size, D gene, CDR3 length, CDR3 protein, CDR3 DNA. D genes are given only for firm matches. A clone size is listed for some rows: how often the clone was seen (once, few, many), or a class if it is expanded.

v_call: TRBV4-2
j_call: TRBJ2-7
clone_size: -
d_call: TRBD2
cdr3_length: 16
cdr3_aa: CASSQENLAGGYEQYF
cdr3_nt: TGTGCCAGCAGCCAAGAGAACCTAGCGGGAGGGTACGAGCAGTACTTC

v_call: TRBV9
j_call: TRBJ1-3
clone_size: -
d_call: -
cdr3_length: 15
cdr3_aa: CASSAPGTPGNTIYF
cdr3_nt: TGTGCCAGCAGCGCGCCAGGGACTCCGGGAAACACCATATATTTT

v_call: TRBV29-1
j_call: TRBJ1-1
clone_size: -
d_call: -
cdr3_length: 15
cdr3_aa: CSVESMREWGTEAFF
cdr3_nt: TGCAGCGTGGAGTCCATGAGGGAGTGGGGCACTGAAGCTTTCTTT

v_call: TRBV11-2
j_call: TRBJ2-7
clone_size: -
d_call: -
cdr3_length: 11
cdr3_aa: CASSFFREQYF
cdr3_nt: TGTGCCAGCAGCTTCTTCCGGGAGCAGTACTTC

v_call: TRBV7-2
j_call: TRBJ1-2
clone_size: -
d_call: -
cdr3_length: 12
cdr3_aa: CASSPWTEGYTF
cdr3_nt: TGTGCCAGCAGCCCCTGGACAGAAGGCTACACCTTC

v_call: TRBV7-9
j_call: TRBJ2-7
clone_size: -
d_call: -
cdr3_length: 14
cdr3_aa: CASSSDRMTYEQYF
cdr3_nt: TGTGCCAGCAGCTCCGACAGGATGACCTACGAGCAGTACTTC

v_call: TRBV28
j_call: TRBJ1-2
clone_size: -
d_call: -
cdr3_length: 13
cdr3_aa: CASSYADNYGYTF
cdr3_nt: TGTGCCAGCAGTTACGCGGATAACTATGGCTACACCTTC

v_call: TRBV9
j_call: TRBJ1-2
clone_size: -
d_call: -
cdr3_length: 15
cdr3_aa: CASSVSSGATYGYTF
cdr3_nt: TGTGCCAGCAGCGTGAGCAGTGGAGCAACCTATGGCTACACCTTC

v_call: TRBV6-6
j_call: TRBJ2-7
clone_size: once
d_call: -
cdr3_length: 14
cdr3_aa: CASSYLGGAGEQYF
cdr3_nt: TGTGCCAGCAGTTACTTGGGGGGGGCTGGCGAGCAGTACTTC

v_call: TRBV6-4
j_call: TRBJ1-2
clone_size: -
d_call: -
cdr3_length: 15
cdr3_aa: CASSDGSQPTYGYTF
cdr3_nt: TGTGCCAGCAGTGACGGGAGCCAACCGACCTATGGCTACACCTTC

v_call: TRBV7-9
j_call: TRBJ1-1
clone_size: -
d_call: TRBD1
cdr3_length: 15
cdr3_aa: CASSSPGQGFTEAFF
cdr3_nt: TGTGCCAGCAGCTCCCCGGGACAGGGATTTACTGAAGCTTTCTTT

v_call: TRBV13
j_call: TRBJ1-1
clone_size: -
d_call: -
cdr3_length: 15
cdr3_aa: CASSLGAGSNTEAFF
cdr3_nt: TGTGCCAGCAGCTTAGGGGCAGGTTCAAACACTGAAGCTTTCTTT

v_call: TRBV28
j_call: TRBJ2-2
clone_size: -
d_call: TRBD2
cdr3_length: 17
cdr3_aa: CASSFLGAGGLTGELFF
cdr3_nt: TGTGCCAGCAGTTTTCTAGGCGCGGGAGGGCTCACCGGGGAGCTGTTTTTT

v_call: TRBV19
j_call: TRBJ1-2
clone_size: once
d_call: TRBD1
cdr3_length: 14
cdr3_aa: CASATGQRTYGYTF
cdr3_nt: TGTGCCAGTGCCACGGGACAGCGGACCTATGGCTACACCTTC

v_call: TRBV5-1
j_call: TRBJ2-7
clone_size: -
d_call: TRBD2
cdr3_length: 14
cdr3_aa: CASSLGTSGYEQYF
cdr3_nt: TGCGCCAGCAGTTTGGGGACTAGCGGATACGAGCAGTACTTC

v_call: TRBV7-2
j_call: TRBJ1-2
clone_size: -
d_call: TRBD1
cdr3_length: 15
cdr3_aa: CASHVSGTAIYGYTF
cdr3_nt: TGTGCCAGCCATGTTTCGGGGACAGCCATCTATGGCTACACCTTC

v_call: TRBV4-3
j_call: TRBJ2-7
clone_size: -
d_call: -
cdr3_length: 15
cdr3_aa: CASSQDPGSGYEQYF
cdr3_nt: TGCGCCAGCAGCCAAGATCCGGGGAGTGGTTACGAGCAGTACTTC

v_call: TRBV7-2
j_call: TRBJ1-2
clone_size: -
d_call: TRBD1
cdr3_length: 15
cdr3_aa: CASSLGTGAIYGYTF
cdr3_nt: TGTGCCAGCAGCTTAGGGACAGGGGCAATTTATGGCTACACCTTC

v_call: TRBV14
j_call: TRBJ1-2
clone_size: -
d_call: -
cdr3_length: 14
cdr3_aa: CASSQFANNYGYTF
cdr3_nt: TGTGCCAGCAGCCAATTTGCGAATAACTATGGCTACACCTTC

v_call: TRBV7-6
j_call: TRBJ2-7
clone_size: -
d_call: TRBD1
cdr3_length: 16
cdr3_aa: CASSFGTGGASYEQYF
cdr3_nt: TGTGCCAGCAGCTTCGGGACAGGCGGCGCCTCCTACGAGCAGTACTTC

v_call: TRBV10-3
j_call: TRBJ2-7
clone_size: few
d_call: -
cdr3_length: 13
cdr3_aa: CAIRFAELEEQYF
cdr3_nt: TGTGCCATCAGGTTTGCGGAGTTGGAGGAGCAGTACTTC

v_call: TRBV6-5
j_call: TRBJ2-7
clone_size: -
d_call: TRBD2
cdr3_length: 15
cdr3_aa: CASSSGLAGVYEQYF
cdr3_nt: TGTGCCAGCAGTTCGGGACTAGCGGGAGTTTACGAGCAGTACTTC

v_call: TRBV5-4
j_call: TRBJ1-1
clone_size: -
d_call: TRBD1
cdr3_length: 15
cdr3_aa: CASRPPGQGYTEAFF
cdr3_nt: TGTGCCAGCAGACCGCCGGGACAGGGGTATACTGAAGCTTTCTTT

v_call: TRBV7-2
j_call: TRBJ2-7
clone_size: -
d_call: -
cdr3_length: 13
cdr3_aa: CASSPGGVYEQYF
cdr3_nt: TGTGCCAGCAGTCCGGGGGGCGTCTACGAGCAGTACTTC

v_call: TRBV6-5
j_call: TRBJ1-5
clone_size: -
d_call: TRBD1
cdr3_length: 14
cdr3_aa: CASSTTGSNQPQHF
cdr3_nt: TGTGCCAGCAGTACGACAGGGAGCAATCAGCCCCAGCATTTT

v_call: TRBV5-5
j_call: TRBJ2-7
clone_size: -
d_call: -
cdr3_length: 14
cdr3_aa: CASSWSGGEYEQYF
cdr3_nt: TGTGCCAGCAGCTGGAGCGGAGGGGAGTACGAGCAGTACTTC

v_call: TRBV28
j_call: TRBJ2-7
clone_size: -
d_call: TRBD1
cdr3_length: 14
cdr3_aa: CASSGPGQGREQYF
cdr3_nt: TGTGCCAGCAGTGGACCGGGACAGGGGCGCGAGCAGTACTTC

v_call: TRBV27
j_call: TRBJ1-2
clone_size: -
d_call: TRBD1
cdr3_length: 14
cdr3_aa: CASSPGGQTYGYTF
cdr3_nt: TGTGCCAGCAGTCCCGGGGGACAGACGTATGGCTACACCTTC

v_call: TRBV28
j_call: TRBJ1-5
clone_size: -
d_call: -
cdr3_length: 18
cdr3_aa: CASSLWGARRDPNQPQHF
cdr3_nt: TGTGCCAGCAGTTTATGGGGCGCCAGGAGGGACCCAAATCAGCCCCAGCATTTT

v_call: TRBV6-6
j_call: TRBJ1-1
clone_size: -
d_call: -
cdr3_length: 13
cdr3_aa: CANQPTGGGEAFF
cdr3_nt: TGTGCCAATCAGCCGACGGGGGGGGGTGAAGCTTTCTTT

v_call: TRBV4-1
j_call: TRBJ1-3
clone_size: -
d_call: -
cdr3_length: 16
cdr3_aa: CASSQDPRGSGNTIYF
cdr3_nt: TGCGCCAGCAGCCAAGACCCCAGGGGATCTGGAAACACCATATATTTT

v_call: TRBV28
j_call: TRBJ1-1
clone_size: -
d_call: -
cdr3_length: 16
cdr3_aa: CASSLGAAGVGTEAFF
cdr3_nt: TGTGCCAGCAGTTTAGGCGCGGCGGGTGTTGGAACTGAAGCTTTCTTT

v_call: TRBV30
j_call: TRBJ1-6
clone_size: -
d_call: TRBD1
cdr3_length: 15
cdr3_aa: CAWTPLGQGNSPLHF
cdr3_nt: TGTGCCTGGACCCCGCTTGGACAGGGGAATTCACCCCTCCACTTT

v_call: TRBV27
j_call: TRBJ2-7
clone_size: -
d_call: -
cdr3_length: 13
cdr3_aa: CASTGGNQDEQYF
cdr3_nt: TGTGCCAGCACTGGCGGGAACCAGGACGAGCAGTACTTC

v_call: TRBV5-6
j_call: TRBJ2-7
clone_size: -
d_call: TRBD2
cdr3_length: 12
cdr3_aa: CASSLVSGREYF
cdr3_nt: TGTGCCAGCAGCTTGGTAAGCGGGAGGGAGTACTTC

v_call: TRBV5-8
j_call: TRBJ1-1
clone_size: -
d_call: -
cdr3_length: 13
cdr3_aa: CAIRRQDGTEAFF
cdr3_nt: TGTGCCATACGTAGACAGGATGGCACTGAAGCTTTCTTT

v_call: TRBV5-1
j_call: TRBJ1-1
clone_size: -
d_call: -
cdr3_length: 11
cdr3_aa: CASSLVGEAFF
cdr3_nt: TGCGCCAGCAGCTTGGTCGGGGAGGCTTTCTTT

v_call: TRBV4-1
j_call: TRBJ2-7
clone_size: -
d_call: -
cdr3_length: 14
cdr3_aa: CASSQEPGSYEQYF
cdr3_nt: TGCGCCAGCAGCCAAGAGCCGGGCTCCTACGAGCAGTACTTC

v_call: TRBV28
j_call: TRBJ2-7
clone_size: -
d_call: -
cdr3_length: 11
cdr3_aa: CASSLVSEQYF
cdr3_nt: TGTGCCAGCAGTTTAGTCTCCGAGCAGTACTTC

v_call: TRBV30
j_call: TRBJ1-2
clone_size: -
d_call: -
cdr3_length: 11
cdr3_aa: CAWSGGYGYTF
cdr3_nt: TGTGCCTGGAGTGGAGGGTATGGCTACACCTTC

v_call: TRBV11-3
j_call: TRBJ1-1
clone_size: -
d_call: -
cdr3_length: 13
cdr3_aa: CASSLVPNTEAFF
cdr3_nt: TGTGCCAGCAGCTTAGTTCCTAACACTGAAGCTTTCTTT

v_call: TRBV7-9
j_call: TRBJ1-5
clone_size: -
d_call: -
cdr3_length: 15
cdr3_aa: CASSLSGHNNQPQHF
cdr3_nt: TGTGCCAGCAGCTTATCGGGACATAACAATCAGCCCCAGCATTTT

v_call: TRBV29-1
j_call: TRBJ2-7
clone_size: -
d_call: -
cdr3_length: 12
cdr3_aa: CSVTLDFYEQYF
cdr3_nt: TGCAGCGTTACCCTCGACTTCTACGAGCAGTACTTC

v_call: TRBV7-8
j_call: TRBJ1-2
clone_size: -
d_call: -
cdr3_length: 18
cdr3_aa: CASSLGPFPGTVSGGYTF
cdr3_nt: TGTGCCAGCAGCTTAGGGCCTTTTCCCGGGACTGTCTCGGGGGGCTACACCTTC

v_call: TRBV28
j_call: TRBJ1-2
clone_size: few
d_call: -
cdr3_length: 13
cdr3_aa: CASSPRGATGYTF
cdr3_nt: TGTGCCAGCAGTCCACGGGGGGCGACTGGCTACACCTTC

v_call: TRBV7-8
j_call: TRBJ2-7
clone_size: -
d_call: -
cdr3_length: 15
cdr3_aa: CASSPIGRSSYEQYF
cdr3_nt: TGTGCCAGCAGCCCTATAGGGAGAAGCTCCTACGAGCAGTACTTC

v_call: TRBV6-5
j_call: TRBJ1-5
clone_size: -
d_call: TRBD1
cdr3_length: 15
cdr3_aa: CASKGWDSSNQPQHF
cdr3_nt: TGTGCCAGCAAAGGTTGGGACAGTAGCAATCAGCCCCAGCATTTT

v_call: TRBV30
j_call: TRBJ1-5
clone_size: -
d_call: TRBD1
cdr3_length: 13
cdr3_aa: CAWATGSNQPQHF
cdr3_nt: TGTGCCTGGGCGACAGGGTCAAATCAGCCCCAGCATTTT

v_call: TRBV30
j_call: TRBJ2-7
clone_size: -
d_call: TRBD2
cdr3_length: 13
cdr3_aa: CAWTSGSIVEQYF
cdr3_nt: TGTGCCTGGACTAGCGGGAGCATTGTCGAGCAGTACTTC

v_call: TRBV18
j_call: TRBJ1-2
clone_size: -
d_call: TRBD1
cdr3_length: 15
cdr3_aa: CASSPEQGYFYGYTF
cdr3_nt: TGTGCCAGCTCACCAGAACAGGGGTATTTCTATGGCTACACCTTC

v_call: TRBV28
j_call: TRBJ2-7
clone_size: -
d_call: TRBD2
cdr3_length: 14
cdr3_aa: CASREGLAAYEQYF
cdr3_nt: TGTGCCAGCAGGGAGGGACTAGCGGCCTACGAGCAGTACTTC

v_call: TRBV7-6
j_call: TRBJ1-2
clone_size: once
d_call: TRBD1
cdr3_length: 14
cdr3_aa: CASSAGQGVGGYTF
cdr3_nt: TGTGCCAGCAGCGCGGGACAGGGGGTTGGGGGCTACACCTTC

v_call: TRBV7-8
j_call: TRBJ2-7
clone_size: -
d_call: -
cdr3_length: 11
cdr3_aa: CASGESGEQYF
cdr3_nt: TGTGCCAGCGGAGAAAGTGGGGAGCAGTACTTC

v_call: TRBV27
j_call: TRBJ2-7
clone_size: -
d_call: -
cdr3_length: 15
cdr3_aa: CASSLGAGRTYEQYF
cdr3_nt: TGTGCCAGCAGTTTAGGAGCGGGTAGAACCTACGAGCAGTACTTC

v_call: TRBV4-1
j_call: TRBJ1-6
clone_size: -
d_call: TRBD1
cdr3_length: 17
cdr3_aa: CASSHGIGDSHNSPLHF
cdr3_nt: TGCGCCAGCAGCCACGGGATAGGGGACAGCCATAATTCACCCCTCCACTTT

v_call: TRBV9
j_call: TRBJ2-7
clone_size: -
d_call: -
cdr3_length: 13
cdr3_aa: CASSVGDSYEQYF
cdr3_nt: TGTGCCAGCAGCGTAGGAGATTCCTACGAGCAGTACTTC

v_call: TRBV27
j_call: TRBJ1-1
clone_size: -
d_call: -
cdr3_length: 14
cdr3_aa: CASRVGAMNTEAFF
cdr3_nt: TGTGCCAGCAGGGTAGGAGCGATGAACACTGAAGCTTTCTTT

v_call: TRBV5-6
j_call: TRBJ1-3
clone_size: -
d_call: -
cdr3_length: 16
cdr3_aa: CASSGGRAGSGNTIYF
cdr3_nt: TGTGCCAGCAGCGGTGGTCGTGCGGGCTCTGGAAACACCATATATTTT

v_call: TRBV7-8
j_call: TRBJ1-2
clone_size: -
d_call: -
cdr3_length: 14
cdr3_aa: CASSLYGGLYGYTF
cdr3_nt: TGTGCCAGCAGCTTATATGGAGGCCTTTATGGCTACACCTTC

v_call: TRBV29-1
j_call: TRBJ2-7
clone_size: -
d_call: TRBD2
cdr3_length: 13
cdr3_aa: CRVEGGTSYEQYF
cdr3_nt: TGCCGCGTGGAGGGAGGGACCTCCTACGAGCAGTACTTC